This T cell receptor beta chain was recorded in a study of blood T cell repertoires in COVID-19. This clone showed up just a few times. Assay used: immunoSEQ multiplex PCR; TCRdb lists only in-frame clones, some missing. The sample holds 98,000 or so clones, around 83% seen once. This CDR3 has 15 residues. CDR1 and CDR2 (germline): SGHVS, FQNEAQ. Between the trimmed V and J ends, which lost 5 bases and 0 bases, there was a span of 12 bases. The V call is TRBV7-8, the J call TRBJ2-3; D might be TRBD2 (7 bases). The sample was peripheral blood. This clonotype was obtained from a woman older than 75 with active or convalescent COVID-19. CDR3 amino acids: CASSQRDKSTDTQYF. CDR3 bases: TGTGCCAGCAGCCAGCGGGACAAAAGCACAGATACGCAGTATTTT.